The 30 T cell receptor beta chains given below trace back to one sample, sequenced in a study of cytomegalovirus exposure and HLA in healthy donors. In the PCR, 60 Vbeta and 13 Jbeta primers were used. TCRdb's table, derived via immunoSEQ multiplex PCR, lists solely in-frame clones and lacks some. This sample's table reports some 89,000 clones. Source material: PBMCs. The origin of the receptors is a woman aged 25 to 39 in good health and CMV-seronegative.

The chain combines TRBV11-2 with TRBJ1-1; the match to TRBD1 covers 9 bases. Losses at the gene ends were 3 bases for V and 7 bases for J; bases not matched to a gene: 12. The CDR3 totals 16 residues. CDR1 SGHAT and CDR2 FQNNGV come from the germline V gene. CDR3 residues: CASSFPRTGANLEAFF. The CDR3 bases are TGTGCCAGCAGCTTTCCCAGGACAGGGGCCAATCTTGAAGCTTTCTTT.

About this clone itself: Distinct nucleotide sequences in the sample also encode this CDR3. The J gene is TRBJ2-3, the V gene TRBV5-6; tentative D call: TRBD2 (7 bases). Per the germline V gene, CDR1 is SGHDT and CDR2 is YYEEEE. With 5 bases removed from V and 0 bases from J, the gap between germline ends came to 13 bases. The CDR3 length is 15 residues. DNA of the CDR3: TGTGCCAGCAGTCTGGGAGGGGGGAGCACAGATACGCAGTATTTT. Amino acids: CASSLGGGSTDTQYF. The entire variable domain, with the rest obtained from reference TRBV5-6 and TRBJ2-3, is as follows: DAGVTQSPTHLIKTRGQQVTLRCSPKSGHDTVSWYQQALGQGPQFIFQYYEEEERQRGNFPDRFSGHQFPNYSSELNVNALLLGDSALYLCASSLGGGSTDTQYFGPGTRLTVL.

V gene TRBV25-1 combines with J gene TRBJ1-1; 8 nucleotides match TRBD1. The germline V gene has CDR1 MGHDK and CDR2 SYGVNS. V lost 3 bases and J lost 3; bases outside the gene matches: 6. CDR3 length: 15 residues. Here the CDR3 DNA reads TGTGCCAGCAGTGACCCCTCAGGGGGCGACACTGAAGCTTTCTTT. Translated: CASSDPSGGDTEAFF.

The chain recombines TRBV6-1 with TRBJ2-1; D is unresolved. CDR3 size: 13 residues. Trimming removed 6 bases at V and 10 bases at J, with 16 bases between. Germline V gene lookup returns CDR1 MNHNS and CDR2 SASEGT. The CDR3 is CASSDVLVEEQFF. Here the CDR3 DNA reads TGTGCCAGCAGCGACGTTTTAGTGGAGGAGCAGTTCTTC.

The chain has TRBV7-9 and TRBJ1-2; D is perhaps TRBD1 (6 bases). Deletions cut 5 bases from V and 6 bases from J, with 19 bases between. CDR1 is SEHNR and CDR2 is FQNEAQ in the germline V gene (reference sequence). There are 15 residues in the CDR3. This CDR3 is CASSPLGGRGDGYTF. Here the CDR3 DNA reads TGTGCCAGCAGCCCCCTAGGGGGGAGGGGCGATGGCTACACCTTC.

This chain links TRBV7-8 with TRBJ1-5; 11 bases line up with TRBD1. The CDR3 contains 16 residues. Trimming removed 5 bases from V and 6 bases from J; junction bases left unmatched: 9. Germline V CDR1 and CDR2: SGHVS, FQNEAQ. This CDR3 is CASSLRTGGISQPQHF. The CDR3, as DNA: TGTGCCAGCAGCCTCCGGACAGGGGGCATAAGTCAGCCCCAGCATTTT.

The rearrangement links TRBV27 to TRBJ2-3, with 8 bases lining up with TRBD2. The germline V gene has CDR1 MNHEY and CDR2 SMNVEV (reference sequence). The CDR3 is 15 amino acids. The V segment lost 8 bases and the J segment 0 bases; nucleotides outside the gene matches: 7. The CDR3 loop reads CASSHASGSTDTQYF. The CDR3 DNA reads as TGTGCCAGCTCTCACGCTAGCGGGAGCACAGATACGCAGTATTTT.

V gene TRBV4-2 combines with J gene TRBJ2-7, with D uncertain. V was trimmed by 0 bases and J by 0 bases, leaving 12 bases between them. The CDR3 contains 16 residues. CDR1 is LGHNA, CDR2 YNFKEQ, per germline. The CDR3 coding sequence is TGTGCCAGCAGCCAAGAGTGGTTGGGCGACTCCTACGAGCAGTACTTC. It codes for CASSQEWLGDSYEQYF.

The rearrangement links TRBV28 to TRBJ1-4; 8 positions match TRBD1. J gave up 8 bases and V 5 bases, and 13 bases lay outside the gene matches. CDR1 MDHEN and CDR2 SYDVKM come from the germline V gene. The CDR3 consists of 16 residues. This CDR3 is CASSPEDRGGWEKLFF. In DNA form, the CDR3 reads TGTGCCAGCAGTCCCGAAGACAGGGGCGGATGGGAAAAACTGTTTTTT. The full variable domain, rest sourced from reference TRBV28 and TRBJ1-4, is DVKVTQSSRYLVKRTGEKVFLECVQDMDHENMFWYRQDPGLGLRLIYFSYDVKMKEKGDIPEGYSVSREKKERFSLILESASTNQTSMYLCASSPEDRGGWEKLFFGSGTQLSVL.

The chain carries TRBV11-2 and TRBJ2-1; TRBD2 matches at 8 bases. The CDR3 length is 15 residues. The V gene's germline CDR1 is SGHAT and CDR2 FQNNGV. V lost 0 bases, J lost 7 bases, and 5 bases stayed unmatched. CDR3 in amino acids: CASSLDPGGLNEQFF. CDR3 sequence (DNA): TGTGCCAGCAGCTTAGACCCGGGGGGGTTAAATGAGCAGTTCTTC.

The CDR3 loop is CASSDRTGARNEQYF. CDR3 DNA sequence: TGTGCCAGCAGTGACAGGACAGGGGCGAGAAACGAGCAGTACTTC. This chain links TRBV6-6 with TRBJ2-7; 9 nucleotides align to TRBD1. The germline V gene encodes CDR1 MNHNY and CDR2 SVGAGI (reference sequence). This CDR3 comprises 15 residues. V dropped 5 bases and J dropped 5; count of bases not matched to a gene: 10.

The rearrangement uses TRBV7-9 and TRBJ1-3; D is unclear. The germline CDR1 and CDR2 sequences are SEHNR and FQNEAQ (reference sequence). This CDR3 comprises 15 residues. V dropped 7 bases and J dropped 8 bases, with 21 bases sitting between them. The CDR3 here is CASTPRGGSGDTIYF. Here the CDR3 DNA reads TGTGCCAGCACCCCCCGAGGAGGGTCTGGGGACACCATATATTTT.

The chain employs TRBV18 and TRBJ2-1, with TRBD2 matching over 7 bases. There are 14 residues in the CDR3. Germline CDR1 KGHSH, CDR2 LQKENI. With V trimmed by 2 bases and J by 8 bases, 6 bases remained unmatched. The CDR3, as DNA: TGTGCCAGCTCACCATCCGCGGGAGACTATGAGCAGTTCTTC. Its protein product is CASSPSAGDYEQFF. The whole variable domain, remainder taken from reference TRBV18 and TRBJ2-1, is NAGVMQNPRHLVRRRGQEARLRCSPMKGHSHVYWYRQLPEEGLKFMVYLQKENIIDESGMPKERFSAEFPKEGPSILRIQQVVRGDSAAYFCASSPSAGDYEQFFGPGTRLTVL.

Of note for this clone: This CDR3 is also generated by other DNA sequences in the sample. This chain uses TRBV7-6 with TRBJ2-1; 8 bases fit TRBD2. Germline CDR1 SGHVS, CDR2 FNYEAQ. CDR3 length: 15 amino acids. V lost 1 base and J lost 4; bases outside the gene matches: 3. In nucleotides, the CDR3 is TGTGCCAGCAGCTTAGTCGCGGGAGGTTACAATGAGCAGTTCTTC. The encoded protein is CASSLVAGGYNEQFF.

The chain is built from TRBV6-1 and TRBJ1-4; D may be TRBD1 (5 bases). The germline V and J ends were trimmed by 2 bases and 5 bases, with 9 bases remaining between them. Germline CDR1 and CDR2: MNHNS and SASEGT. The CDR3 covers 14 residues. CDR3 sequence: CASSETGVNEKLFF. In nucleotides, the CDR3 is TGTGCCAGCAGTGAAACGGGGGTGAATGAAAAACTGTTTTTT.

The gene calls are TRBV19 and TRBJ2-5, with 8 bases aligning to TRBD1. CDR1 and CDR2 (germline): LNHDA, SQIVND (reference sequence). V lost 6 bases to trimming and J lost 5 bases; unmatched junction nucleotides: 5. CDR3 size: 13 residues. The CDR3 loop is CASSETGAETQYF. Here the CDR3 DNA reads TGTGCCAGTAGCGAGACAGGGGCGGAGACCCAGTACTTC. Filled out from reference TRBV19 and TRBJ2-5, the complete variable domain reads DGGITQSPKYLFRKEGQNVTLSCEQNLNHDAMYWYRQDPGQGLRLIYYSQIVNDFQKGDIAEGYSVSREKKESFPLTVTSAQKNPTAFYLCASSETGAETQYFGPGTRLLVL.

This chain uses TRBV7-3 with TRBJ2-7, with D perhaps matching TRBD1 (6 bases). Per germline, CDR1 SGHTA and CDR2 FQGTGA. CDR3 length: 13 amino acids. Trimming stripped 5 bases from V and 10 bases from J, with 18 bases between. The CDR3 region has the DNA TGTGCCAGCAGCCCCCATTCGGACAGTGTTCAGTACTTC. Residues: CASSPHSDSVQYF.

The chain combines TRBV5-1 with TRBJ2-3, with a tentative D call TRBD2 (6 bases). Trimming took 4 bases from V and 0 from J, leaving 9 bases between them. Germline CDR1 SGHRS, CDR2 YFSETQ. The CDR3 is made up of 14 amino acids. CDR3 DNA: TGCGCCAGCAGCCCGGGGACTAGCACAGATACGCAGTATTTT. Its protein is CASSPGTSTDTQYF.

The V gene is TRBV19, the J gene TRBJ2-5, with 10 bases aligning to TRBD2. The CDR3 extends over 18 amino acids. Germline CDR1 LNHDA, CDR2 SQIVND (reference sequence). V shed 3 bases, J shed 7 bases, and the junction held 17 bases outside the gene matches. The CDR3 sequence: CASSISIELAGLQGTQYF. The CDR3 nucleotides are TGTGCCAGTAGTATCTCCATTGAACTAGCGGGGCTCCAGGGGACCCAGTACTTC.

This rearrangement joins TRBV18 to TRBJ1-3; 9 bases are shared with TRBD1. Germline-derived CDR1 and CDR2 are KGHSH and LQKENI. Trimming at V came to 4 bases and at J to 3 bases, leaving 7 bases not matched to a gene. This CDR3 region has 16 residues. The CDR3 sequence: CASSLWDRVDGNTIYF. CDR3 in DNA: TGTGCCAGCTCACTTTGGGACAGGGTCGATGGAAACACCATATATTTT.

The chain employs TRBV5-5 and TRBJ2-2, with TRBD2 identical over 13 bases. CDR1 is SGHKS, CDR2 YYEKEE, per germline (reference sequence). The J segment lost 4 bases and the V segment lost 4 bases, leaving 7 bases of the junction unmatched. The length of the CDR3 is 17 residues. CDR3 nucleotide sequence: TGTGCCAGCAGCGGAATTGGACTAGCGGGGGCCACCGGGGAGCTGTTTTTT. It yields the protein CASSGIGLAGATGELFF.

V gene TRBV11-2 combines with J gene TRBJ2-5, with 9 bases that match TRBD1. The CDR3 is 14 residues long. Germline V gene lookup returns CDR1 SGHAT and CDR2 FQNNGV. Losses at the gene ends were 9 bases for V and 6 bases for J; bases not matched to a gene: 11. The CDR3 DNA reads as TGTGCCAGTAACTCGGACAGGGGTAGAAAGACCCAGTACTTC. The encoded protein is CASNSDRGRKTQYF.

The genes are TRBV28 and TRBJ2-7, with D possibly matching TRBD1 (5 bases). With 6 bases removed from V and 2 bases from J, the gap between germline ends came to 17 bases. This CDR3 has 15 amino acids. The germline V gene has CDR1 MDHEN and CDR2 SYDVKM. The CDR3 spells CASSDTQTVPYEQYF. CDR3 DNA sequence: TGTGCCAGCAGCGATACGCAGACAGTGCCCTACGAGCAGTACTTC.

The rearrangement links TRBV29-1 to TRBJ1-2, with D perhaps TRBD1 (6 bases). V lost 2 bases and J 8 bases, leaving 15 bases between the germline ends. Germline CDR1 and CDR2: SQVTM and ANQGSEA. The CDR3 extends over 13 amino acids. The CDR3 protein is CSVERVAGEGYTF. DNA of the CDR3: TGCAGCGTTGAAAGGGTGGCAGGGGAAGGCTACACCTTC. The full variable domain, completed using reference TRBV29-1 and TRBJ1-2, is SAVISQKPSRDICQRGTSLTIQCQVDSQVTMMFWYRQQPGQSLTLIATANQGSEATYESGFVIDKFPISRPNLTFSTLTVSNMSPEDSSIYLCSVERVAGEGYTFGSGTRLTVV.

The V and J genes are TRBV28 and TRBJ2-2, with a tentative D call TRBD2 (7 bases). Germline loops: CDR1 MDHEN, CDR2 SYDVKM. V lost 8 bases and J 2 bases, leaving 15 bases between the germline ends. CDR3 length equals 15 residues. CDR3 loop: CASWEGGLNTGELFF. CDR3 bases: TGTGCCAGCTGGGAGGGGGGATTAAACACCGGGGAGCTGTTTTTT.

The chain is built from TRBV28 and TRBJ2-5; D perhaps matches TRBD1 (5 bases). TRBJ2-7 explains the end of the DNA better; the J call may be wrong. This CDR3 has 15 amino acids. The V gene's germline CDR1 is MDHEN and CDR2 SYDVKM. The CDR3 loop reads CASSLGQPPLNEQYF. The CDR3 bases are TGTGCCAGCAGCCTGGGGCAGCCTCCCCTAAACGAGCAGTACTTC.

The chain has TRBV6-5 and TRBJ2-7, with D possibly TRBD2 on 5 matching bases. V lost 5 bases and J lost 2, with 13 bases in between. This CDR3 has 14 residues. The germline V gene encodes CDR1 MNHEY and CDR2 SVGAGI. The CDR3 DNA reads as TGTGCCAGCAGTACCCGGACTCCCCCCTACGAGCAGTACTTC. It codes for CASSTRTPPYEQYF.

The chain joins TRBV28 to TRBJ1-1; 11 bases line up with TRBD1. The germline V gene encodes CDR1 MDHEN and CDR2 SYDVKM. This CDR3 comprises 14 residues. The V and J ends lost 7 bases and 3 bases, in that order; junction bases with no gene match: 4. CDR3: CASTWGQGDTEAFF. DNA of the CDR3: TGTGCCAGCACGTGGGGACAGGGGGACACTGAAGCTTTCTTT.

This chain connects TRBV4-1 to TRBJ2-5; D ambiguous. The DNA end is more similar to TRBJ2-7, so the J call may be wrong. CDR1 and CDR2 from the germline V gene are MGHRA and YSYEKL. The CDR3 consists of 16 residues. The CDR3 DNA follows: TGCGCCAGCAGCCAAGAGTCGGAGAACTTCTCCTACGAGCAGTACTTC. This codes for CASSQESENFSYEQYF.

The CDR3 DNA follows: TGTGCCAGCCGCCGACTAGCGGCCTCCTACAATGAGCAGTTCTTC. Translation gives CASRRLAASYNEQFF. V is TRBV5-4 and J is TRBJ2-1, with TRBD2 matching 9 bases. The CDR3 covers 15 residues. Trimming at V came to 7 bases and at J to 0 bases, leaving 5 bases not matched to a gene. Germline loops: CDR1 SGHNT, CDR2 YYREEE (reference sequence).